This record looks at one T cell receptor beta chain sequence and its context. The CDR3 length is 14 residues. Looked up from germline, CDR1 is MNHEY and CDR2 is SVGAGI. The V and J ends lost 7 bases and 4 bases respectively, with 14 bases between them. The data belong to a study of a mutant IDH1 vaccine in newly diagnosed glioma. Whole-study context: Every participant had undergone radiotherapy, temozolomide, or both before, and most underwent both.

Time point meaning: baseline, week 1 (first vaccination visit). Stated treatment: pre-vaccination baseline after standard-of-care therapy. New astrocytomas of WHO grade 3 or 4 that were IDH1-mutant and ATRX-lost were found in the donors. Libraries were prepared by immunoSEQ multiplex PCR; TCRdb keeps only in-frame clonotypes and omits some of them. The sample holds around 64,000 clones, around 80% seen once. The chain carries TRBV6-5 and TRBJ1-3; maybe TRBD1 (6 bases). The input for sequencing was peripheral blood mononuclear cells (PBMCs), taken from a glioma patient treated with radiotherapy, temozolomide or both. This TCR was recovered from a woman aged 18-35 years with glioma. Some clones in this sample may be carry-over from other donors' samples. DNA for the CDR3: TGTGCCAGCATCAGGACAGTCAACGGAAACACCATATATTTT. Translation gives CASIRTVNGNTIYF.